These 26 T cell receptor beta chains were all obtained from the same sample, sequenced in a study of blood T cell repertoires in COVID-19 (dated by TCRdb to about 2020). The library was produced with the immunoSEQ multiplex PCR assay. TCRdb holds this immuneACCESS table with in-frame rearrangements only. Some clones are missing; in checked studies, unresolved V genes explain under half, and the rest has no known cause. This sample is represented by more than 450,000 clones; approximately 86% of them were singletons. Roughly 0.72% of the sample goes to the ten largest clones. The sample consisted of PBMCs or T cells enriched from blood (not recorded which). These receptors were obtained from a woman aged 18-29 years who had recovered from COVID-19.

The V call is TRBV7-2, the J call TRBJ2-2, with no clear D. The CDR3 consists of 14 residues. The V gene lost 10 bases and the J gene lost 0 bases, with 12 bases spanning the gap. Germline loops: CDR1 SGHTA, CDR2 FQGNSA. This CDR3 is CATGLTPNTGELFF. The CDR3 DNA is TGTGCCACCGGGTTGACCCCGAACACCGGGGAGCTGTTTTTT. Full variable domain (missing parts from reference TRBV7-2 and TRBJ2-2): GAGVSQSPSNKVTEKGKDVELRCDPISGHTALYWYRQSLGQGLEFLIYFQGNSAPDKSGLPSDRFSAERTGGSVSTLTIQRTQQEDSAVYLCATGLTPNTGELFFGEGSRLTVL.

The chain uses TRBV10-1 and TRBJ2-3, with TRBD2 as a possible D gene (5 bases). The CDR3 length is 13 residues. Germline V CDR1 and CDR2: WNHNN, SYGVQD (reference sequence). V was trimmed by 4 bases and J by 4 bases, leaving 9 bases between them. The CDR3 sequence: CASSGYGADTQYF. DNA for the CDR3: TGCGCCAGCAGTGGGTACGGGGCAGATACGCAGTATTTT.

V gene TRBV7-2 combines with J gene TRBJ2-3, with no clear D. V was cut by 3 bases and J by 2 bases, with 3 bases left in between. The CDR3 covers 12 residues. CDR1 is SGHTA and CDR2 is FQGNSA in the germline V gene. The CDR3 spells CASSFNTDTQYF. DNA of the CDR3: TGTGCCAGCAGCTTCAACACAGATACGCAGTATTTT.

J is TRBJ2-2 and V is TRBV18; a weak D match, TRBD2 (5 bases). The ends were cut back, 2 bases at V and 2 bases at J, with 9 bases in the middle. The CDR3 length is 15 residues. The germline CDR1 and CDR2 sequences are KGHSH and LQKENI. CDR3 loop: CASSPSSQNTGELFF. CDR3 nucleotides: TGTGCCAGCTCACCATCTAGCCAAAACACCGGGGAGCTGTTTTTT.

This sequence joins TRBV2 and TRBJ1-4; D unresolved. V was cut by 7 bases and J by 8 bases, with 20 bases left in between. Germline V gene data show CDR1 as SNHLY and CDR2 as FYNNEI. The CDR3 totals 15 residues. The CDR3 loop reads CASTGTGKGGEKLFF. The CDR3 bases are TGTGCCAGCACCGGCACCGGGAAAGGCGGGGAAAAACTGTTTTTT. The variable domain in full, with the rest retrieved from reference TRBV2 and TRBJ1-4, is EPEVTQTPSHQVTQMGQEVILRCVPISNHLYFYWYRQILGQKVEFLVSFYNNEISEKSEIFDDQFSVERPDGSNFTLKIRSTKLEDSAMYFCASTGTGKGGEKLFFGSGTQLSVL.

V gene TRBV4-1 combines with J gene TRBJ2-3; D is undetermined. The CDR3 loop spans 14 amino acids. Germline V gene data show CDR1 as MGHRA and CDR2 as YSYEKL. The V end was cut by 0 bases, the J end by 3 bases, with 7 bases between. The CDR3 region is CASSQDAGTDTQYF. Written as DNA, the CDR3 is TGCGCCAGCAGCCAAGACGCCGGGACAGATACGCAGTATTTT.

CDR3 sequence: CASSLAPGGPQAFF. The DNA of the CDR3 is TGTGCCAGCAGCTTAGCACCGGGAGGGCCACAAGCTTTCTTT. The chain has TRBV7-6 and TRBJ1-1; D gene uncertain. CDR3 size: 14 residues. Trimming took 0 bases from V and 9 from J, leaving 14 bases between them. Looked up from germline, CDR1 is SGHVS and CDR2 is FNYEAQ.

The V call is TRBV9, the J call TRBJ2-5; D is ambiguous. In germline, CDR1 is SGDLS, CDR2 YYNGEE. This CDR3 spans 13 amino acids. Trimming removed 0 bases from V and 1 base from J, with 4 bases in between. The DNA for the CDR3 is TGTGCCAGCAGCGTAGCCCTCCAAGAGACCCAGTACTTC. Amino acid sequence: CASSVALQETQYF.

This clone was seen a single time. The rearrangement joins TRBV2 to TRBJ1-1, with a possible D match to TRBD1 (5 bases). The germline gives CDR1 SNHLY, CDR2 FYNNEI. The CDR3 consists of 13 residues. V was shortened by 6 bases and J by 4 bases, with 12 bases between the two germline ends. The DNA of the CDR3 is TGTGCCAGCAGAAAGGAGGGGAGCACTGAAGCTTTCTTT. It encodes CASRKEGSTEAFF.

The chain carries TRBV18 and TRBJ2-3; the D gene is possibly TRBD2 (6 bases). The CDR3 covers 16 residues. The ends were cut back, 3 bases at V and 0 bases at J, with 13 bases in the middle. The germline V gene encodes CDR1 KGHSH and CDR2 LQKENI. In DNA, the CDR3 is TGTGCCAGCTCACCGGGCGGGACGTATAGCACAGATACGCAGTATTTT. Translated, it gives CASSPGGTYSTDTQYF. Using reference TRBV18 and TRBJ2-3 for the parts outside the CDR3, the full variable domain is NAGVMQNPRHLVRRRGQEARLRCSPMKGHSHVYWYRQLPEEGLKFMVYLQKENIIDESGMPKERFSAEFPKEGPSILRIQQVVRGDSAAYFCASSPGGTYSTDTQYFGPGTRLTVL.

The CDR3 here is CASGSSTGLTNYGYTF. CDR3 DNA sequence: TGTGCCAGCGGGAGTTCCACCGGATTAACTAACTATGGCTACACCTTC. The chain joins TRBV9 to TRBJ1-2; D gene unclear. This CDR3 comprises 16 residues. The V and J ends lost 7 bases and 0 bases respectively, with 19 bases between them. Looked up from germline, CDR1 is SGDLS and CDR2 is YYNGEE.

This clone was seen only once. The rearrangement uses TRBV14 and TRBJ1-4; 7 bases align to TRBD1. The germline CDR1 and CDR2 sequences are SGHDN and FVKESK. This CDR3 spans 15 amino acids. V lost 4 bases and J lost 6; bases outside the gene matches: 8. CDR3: CASSRQGLGDEKLFF. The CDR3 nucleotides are TGTGCCAGCAGCCGACAGGGATTAGGGGATGAAAAACTGTTTTTT.

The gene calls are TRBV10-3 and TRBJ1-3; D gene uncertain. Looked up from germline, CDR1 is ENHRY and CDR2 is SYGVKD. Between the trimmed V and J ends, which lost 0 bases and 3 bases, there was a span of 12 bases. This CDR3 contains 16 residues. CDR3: CAISESVSGFGNTIYF. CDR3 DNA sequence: TGTGCCATCAGTGAGTCTGTCTCTGGCTTTGGAAACACCATATATTTT.

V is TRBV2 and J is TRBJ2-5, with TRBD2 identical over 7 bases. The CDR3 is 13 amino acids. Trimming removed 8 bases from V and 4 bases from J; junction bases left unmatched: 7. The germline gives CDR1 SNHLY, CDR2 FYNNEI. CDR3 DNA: TGTGCCAGCTGTGGGGGGGGTCCAGAGACCCAGTACTTC. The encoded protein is CASCGGGPETQYF. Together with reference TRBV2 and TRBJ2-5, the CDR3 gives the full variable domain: EPEVTQTPSHQVTQMGQEVILRCVPISNHLYFYWYRQILGQKVEFLVSFYNNEISEKSEIFDDQFSVERPDGSNFTLKIRSTKLEDSAMYFCASCGGGPETQYFGPGTRLLVL.

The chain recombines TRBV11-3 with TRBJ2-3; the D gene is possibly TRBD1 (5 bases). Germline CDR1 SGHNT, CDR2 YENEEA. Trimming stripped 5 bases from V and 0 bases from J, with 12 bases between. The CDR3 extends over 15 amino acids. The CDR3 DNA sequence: TGTGCCAGCAGCCGAGACAGCTCTAGCACAGATACGCAGTATTTT. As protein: CASSRDSSSTDTQYF.

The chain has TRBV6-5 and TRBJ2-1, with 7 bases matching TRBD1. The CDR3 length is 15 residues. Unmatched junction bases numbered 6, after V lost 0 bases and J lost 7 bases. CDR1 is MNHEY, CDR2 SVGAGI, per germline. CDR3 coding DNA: TGTGCCAGCAGTTACTCAGAGGGGGCGTATAATGAGCAGTTCTTC. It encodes CASSYSEGAYNEQFF.

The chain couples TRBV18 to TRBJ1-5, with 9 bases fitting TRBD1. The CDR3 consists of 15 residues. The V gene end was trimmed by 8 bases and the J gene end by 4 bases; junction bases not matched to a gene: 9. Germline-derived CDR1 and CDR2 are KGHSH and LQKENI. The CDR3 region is CASAMGQGDNQPQHF. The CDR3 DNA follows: TGTGCCAGCGCGATGGGACAGGGTGATAATCAGCCCCAGCATTTT.

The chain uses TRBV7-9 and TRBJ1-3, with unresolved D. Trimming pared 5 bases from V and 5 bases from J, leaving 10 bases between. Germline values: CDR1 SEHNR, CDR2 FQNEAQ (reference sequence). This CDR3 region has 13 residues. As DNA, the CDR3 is TGTGCCAGCAGCGTAGGAGCTCGAAACACCATATATTTT. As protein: CASSVGARNTIYF.

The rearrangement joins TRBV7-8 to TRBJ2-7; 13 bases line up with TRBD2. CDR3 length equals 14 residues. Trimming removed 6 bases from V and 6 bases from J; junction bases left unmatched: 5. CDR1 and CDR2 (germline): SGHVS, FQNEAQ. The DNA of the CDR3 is TGTGCCAGCAGTTCACGGACTAGCGGGGGCGAGCAGTACTTC. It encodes CASSSRTSGGEQYF.

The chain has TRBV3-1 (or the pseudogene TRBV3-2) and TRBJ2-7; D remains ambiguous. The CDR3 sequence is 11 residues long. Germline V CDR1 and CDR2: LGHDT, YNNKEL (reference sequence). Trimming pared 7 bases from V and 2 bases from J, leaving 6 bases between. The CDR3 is CASTSAYEQYF. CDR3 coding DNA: TGTGCCAGCACCTCCGCCTACGAGCAGTACTTC.

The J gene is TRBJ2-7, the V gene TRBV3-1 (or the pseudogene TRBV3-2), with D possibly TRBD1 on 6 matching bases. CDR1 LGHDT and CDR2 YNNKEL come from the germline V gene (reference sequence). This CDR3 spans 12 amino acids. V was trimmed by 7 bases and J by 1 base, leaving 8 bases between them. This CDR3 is CASTGASYEQYF. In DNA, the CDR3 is TGTGCCAGCACAGGGGCATCCTACGAGCAGTACTTC.

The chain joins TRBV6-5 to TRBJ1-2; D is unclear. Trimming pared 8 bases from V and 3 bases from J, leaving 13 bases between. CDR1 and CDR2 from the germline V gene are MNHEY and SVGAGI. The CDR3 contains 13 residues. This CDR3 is CASGSTAYYGYTF. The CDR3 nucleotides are TGTGCCAGCGGAAGTACAGCCTACTATGGCTACACCTTC.

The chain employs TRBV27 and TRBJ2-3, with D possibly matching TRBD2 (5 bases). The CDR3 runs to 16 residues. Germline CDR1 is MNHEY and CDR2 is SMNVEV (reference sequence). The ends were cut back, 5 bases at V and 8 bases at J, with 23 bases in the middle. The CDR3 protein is CASSLLRGLAYGTQYF. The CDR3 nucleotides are TGTGCCAGCAGTCTCCTCCGAGGGCTAGCTTACGGTACGCAGTATTTT.

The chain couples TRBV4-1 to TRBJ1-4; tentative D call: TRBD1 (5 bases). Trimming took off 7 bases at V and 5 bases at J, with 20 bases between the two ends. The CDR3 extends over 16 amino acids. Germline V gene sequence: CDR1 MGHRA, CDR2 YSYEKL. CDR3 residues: CASKTARGGINEKLFF. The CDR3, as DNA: TGCGCCAGCAAGACCGCTAGGGGCGGAATAAATGAAAAACTGTTTTTT.

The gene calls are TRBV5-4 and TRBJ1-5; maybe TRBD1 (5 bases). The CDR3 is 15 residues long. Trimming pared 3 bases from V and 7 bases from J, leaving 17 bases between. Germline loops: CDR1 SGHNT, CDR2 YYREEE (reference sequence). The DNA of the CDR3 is TGTGCCAGCAGCTCTTCGACAGATCCGGCCCAGCCCCAGCATTTT. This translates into CASSSSTDPAQPQHF.

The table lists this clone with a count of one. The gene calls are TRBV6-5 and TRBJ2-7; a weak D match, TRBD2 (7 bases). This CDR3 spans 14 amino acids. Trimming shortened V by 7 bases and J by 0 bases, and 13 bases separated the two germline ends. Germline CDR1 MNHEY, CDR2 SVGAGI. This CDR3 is CASMAGATSYEQYF. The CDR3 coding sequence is TGTGCCAGCATGGCGGGGGCTACCTCCTACGAGCAGTACTTC.